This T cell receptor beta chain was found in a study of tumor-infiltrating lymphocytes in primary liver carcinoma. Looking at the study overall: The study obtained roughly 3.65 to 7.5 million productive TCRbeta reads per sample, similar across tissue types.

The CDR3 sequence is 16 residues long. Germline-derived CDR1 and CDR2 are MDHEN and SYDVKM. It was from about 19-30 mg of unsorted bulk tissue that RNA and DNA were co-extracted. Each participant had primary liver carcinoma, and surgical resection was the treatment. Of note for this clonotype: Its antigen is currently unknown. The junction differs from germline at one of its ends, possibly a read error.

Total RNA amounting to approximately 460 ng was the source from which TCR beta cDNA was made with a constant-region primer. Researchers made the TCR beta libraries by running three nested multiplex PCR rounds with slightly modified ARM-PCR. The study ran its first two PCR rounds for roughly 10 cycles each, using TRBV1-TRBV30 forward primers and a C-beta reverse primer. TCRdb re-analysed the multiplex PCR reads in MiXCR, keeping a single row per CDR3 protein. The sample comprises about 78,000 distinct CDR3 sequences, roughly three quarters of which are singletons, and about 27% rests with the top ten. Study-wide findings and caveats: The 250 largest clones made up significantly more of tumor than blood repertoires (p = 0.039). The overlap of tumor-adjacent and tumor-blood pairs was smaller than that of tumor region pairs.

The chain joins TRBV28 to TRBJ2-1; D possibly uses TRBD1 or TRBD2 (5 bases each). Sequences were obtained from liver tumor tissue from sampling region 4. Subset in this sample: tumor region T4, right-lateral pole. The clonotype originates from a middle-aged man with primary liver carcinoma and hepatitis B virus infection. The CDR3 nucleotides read TGTGCCAGCAGTTTTGACCCGGGGCAGGTCTACAATGAGCAGCTCTTC. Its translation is CASSFDPGQVYNEQLF.